These 14 T cell receptor beta chains were sequenced from one sample in a study of blood T cell repertoires in COVID-19. This table comes from immunoSEQ multiplex PCR, and its TCRdb copy is limited to in-frame clones, with some not included. Of about 200,000 clones listed, more than 85% were seen once; the top ten hold roughly 3%. The sequencing sample was made of peripheral blood. Receptors were obtained from a man aged 60 to 75 with acute or convalescent COVID-19.

This chain uses TRBV15 with TRBJ2-5; no clear D. V lost 5 bases and J 1 base, leaving 8 bases between the germline ends. The germline V gene has CDR1 LNHNV and CDR2 YYDKDF (reference sequence). The length of the CDR3 is 13 residues. The CDR3 protein is CATSRQVQETQYF. DNA for the CDR3: TGTGCCACCAGCCGGCAGGTCCAAGAGACCCAGTACTTC.

The sample holds a few counts of this clone. V and J are TRBV9 and TRBJ2-7; the match to TRBD2 covers 8 bases. With 2 bases clipped from V and 5 bases from J, the junction kept 6 bases outside the gene matches. CDR3 length: 14 residues. CDR1 and CDR2 from the germline V gene are SGDLS and YYNGEE. The CDR3 loop is CASSVAGGGDEQYF. The CDR3 DNA follows: TGTGCCAGCAGCGTTGCGGGGGGCGGGGACGAGCAGTACTTC.

The rearrangement links TRBV29-1 to TRBJ2-7; weak D call: TRBD2 (5 bases). The CDR3 runs 15 residues. Trimming removed 6 bases at V and 0 bases at J, with 18 bases between. The germline V gene encodes CDR1 SQVTM and CDR2 ANQGSEA. The CDR3 DNA follows: TGCAGCGTCCTATCAGGACTGAGGAGCTCCTACGAGCAGTACTTC. It translates to CSVLSGLRSSYEQYF.

V is TRBV6-2 or TRBV6-3 and J is TRBJ1-5; 7 nucleotides match TRBD1. V shed 6 bases and J 5 bases; nucleotides not matched to a gene: 7. The germline gives CDR1 MNHEY, CDR2 SVGEGT. There are 14 residues in the CDR3. CDR3 in DNA: TGTGCCAGCAGCCACGACAGGGCAGATCAGCCCCAGCATTTT. Amino acids: CASSHDRADQPQHF.

The chain joins TRBV7-9 to TRBJ2-7, with D unclear. The V gene's germline CDR1 is SEHNR and CDR2 FQNEAQ (reference sequence). The V and J ends lost 1 base and 1 base respectively, with 11 bases between them. This CDR3 has 15 residues. The CDR3 region is CASSLGSAGSYEQYF. In DNA form, the CDR3 reads TGTGCCAGCAGCTTAGGTTCGGCAGGATCCTACGAGCAGTACTTC.

This clone was seen just once. CDR3 bases: TGTGCCAGCAGCTTAGGATACAGGGACGAGCAGTACTTC. It translates to CASSLGYRDEQYF. The chain uses TRBV7-2 and TRBJ2-7; maybe TRBD1 (6 bases). Germline loops: CDR1 SGHTA, CDR2 FQGNSA. V was clipped by 1 base and J by 5 bases, with 9 bases between them. CDR3 length: 13 residues. The whole variable domain, remainder taken from reference TRBV7-2 and TRBJ2-7, is GAGVSQSPSNKVTEKGKDVELRCDPISGHTALYWYRQSLGQGLEFLIYFQGNSAPDKSGLPSDRFSAERTGGSVSTLTIQRTQQEDSAVYLCASSLGYRDEQYFGPGTRLTVT.

This chain connects TRBV28 to TRBJ1-2, with 10 positions matching TRBD1. The ends lost 5 bases at V and 2 bases at J; junction bases unmatched: 5. Germline V gene data show CDR1 as MDHEN and CDR2 as SYDVKM. This CDR3 spans 15 amino acids. The CDR3 sequence: CASSPGQGTNYGYTF. DNA of the CDR3: TGTGCCAGCAGTCCGGGACAGGGGACGAACTATGGCTACACCTTC.

V is TRBV5-1 and J is TRBJ2-7; the match to TRBD2 covers 11 bases. The CDR3 contains 17 residues. J gave up 5 bases and V 3 bases, and 13 bases lay outside the gene matches. Germline V lookup: CDR1 SGHRS, CDR2 YFSETQ. For the CDR3, the DNA is TGCGCCAGCAGCTACCTAATAGGTAGCGGGGGGGCCGACGAGCAGTACTTC. Amino acids: CASSYLIGSGGADEQYF.

The genes are TRBV9 and TRBJ1-1, with D hard to call. The length of the CDR3 is 15 residues. Germline V CDR1 and CDR2: SGDLS, YYNGEE. V lost 3 bases, J lost 1 base, and 13 bases lay in between. CDR3 residues: CASSALGLANTEAFF. The CDR3 DNA follows: TGTGCCAGCAGCGCCCTCGGTCTAGCGAACACTGAAGCTTTCTTT.

About this clone itself: One end of the junction is discordant with germline, which a read error may explain. The chain carries TRBV2 and TRBJ2-1, with D maybe TRBD2 (6 bases). The germline V gene encodes CDR1 SNHLY and CDR2 FYNNEI. The CDR3 sequence is 10 residues long. Here the CDR3 reads CASGGRGLVF. CDR3 DNA sequence: TGTGCCAGCGGAGGGAGAGGCCTGGTCTTC.

This clone came up many times. The CDR3, as DNA: TGTGCCAGCAGCGTATCCTCGGGACAGGGGAACGAAAAACTGTTTTTT. This encodes CASSVSSGQGNEKLFF. This chain connects TRBV9 to TRBJ1-4; the match to TRBD1 covers 10 bases. CDR1 and CDR2 from the germline V gene are SGDLS and YYNGEE. The junction had 8 bases not matched to a gene; V was cut back by 1 base and J by 8 bases. This CDR3 has 16 amino acids.

A word on this clone: The identical CDR3 is also encoded by other nucleotide sequences in the sample. This sequence joins TRBV12-3 or TRBV12-4 and TRBJ1-1; tentatively, D is TRBD1 (5 bases). The CDR3 spans 13 residues. The V gene lost 2 bases and the J gene lost 4 bases, with 8 bases spanning the gap. The CDR3 DNA follows: TGTGCCAGCAGTTTAAGGCAGGGCACTGAAGCTTTCTTT. Translation gives CASSLRQGTEAFF.

V gene TRBV7-3 combines with J gene TRBJ1-5, with TRBD1 matching over 9 bases. This CDR3 spans 16 amino acids. Germline lookup yields CDR1 SGHTA and CDR2 FQGTGA. V lost 5 bases and J lost 0; bases outside the gene matches: 5. The CDR3 DNA sequence: TGTGCCAGCAGCATTGGGACAGGGTATAGCAATCAGCCCCAGCATTTT. This gives the protein CASSIGTGYSNQPQHF.

The rearrangement joins TRBV9 to TRBJ2-1, with 15 positions matching TRBD2. V gave up 4 bases and J gave up 5 bases; unmatched junction bases: 4. The germline gives CDR1 SGDLS, CDR2 YYNGEE. The CDR3 covers 16 residues. The CDR3 DNA reads TGTGCCAGCAGCTCCCGGACTAGCGGGGGGGACAATGAGCAGTTCTTC. It yields the protein CASSSRTSGGDNEQFF.